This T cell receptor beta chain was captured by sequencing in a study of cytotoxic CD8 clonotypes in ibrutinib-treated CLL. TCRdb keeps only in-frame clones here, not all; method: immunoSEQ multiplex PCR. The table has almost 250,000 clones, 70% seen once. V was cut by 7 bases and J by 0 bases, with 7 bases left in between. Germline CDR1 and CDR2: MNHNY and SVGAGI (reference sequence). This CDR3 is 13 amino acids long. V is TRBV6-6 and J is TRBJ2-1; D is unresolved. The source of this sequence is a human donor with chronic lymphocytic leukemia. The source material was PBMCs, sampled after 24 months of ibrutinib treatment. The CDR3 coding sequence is TGTGCCAGCACCCGGAGCTCCTACAATGAGCAGTTCTTC. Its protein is CASTRSSYNEQFF.